This T cell receptor (beta chain) was sequenced during a study of radiation and T cells in renal cell carcinoma. Notes on the study in general: Baseline intratumoral clonotype presence is unknown without pretreatment biopsies.

TCRdb's copy holds only in-frame clones and misses some; the assay was immunoSEQ multiplex PCR. The sample lists about 170,000 clones; roughly 90% were seen once. As for time point: blood 4 weeks post-SBRT, at nephrectomy. Treatment of the sample: 15 Gy SBRT to primary tumor, nephrectomy 4 weeks later. Nephrectomy followed 15 Gy stereotactic body radiation by 4 weeks. On this clone: Its antigen is currently unknown.

This TCR was sampled from a woman in her 50s with renal cell carcinoma. Sequencing used blood, obtained from a patient whose treatment included radiotherapy and nephrectomy.

CDR3 coding DNA: TGTGCCAGCCGCAATTCTCCAGGGTTAGCTGAAGCTTTCTTT. Its protein product is CASRNSPGLAEAFF. V gene TRBV7-8 combines with J gene TRBJ1-1, with a weak D call TRBD1 (5 bases). Trimming cost V 8 bases and J 6 bases, with 19 bases left between them. Per the germline V gene, CDR1 is SGHVS and CDR2 is FQNEAQ. The CDR3 covers 14 residues.